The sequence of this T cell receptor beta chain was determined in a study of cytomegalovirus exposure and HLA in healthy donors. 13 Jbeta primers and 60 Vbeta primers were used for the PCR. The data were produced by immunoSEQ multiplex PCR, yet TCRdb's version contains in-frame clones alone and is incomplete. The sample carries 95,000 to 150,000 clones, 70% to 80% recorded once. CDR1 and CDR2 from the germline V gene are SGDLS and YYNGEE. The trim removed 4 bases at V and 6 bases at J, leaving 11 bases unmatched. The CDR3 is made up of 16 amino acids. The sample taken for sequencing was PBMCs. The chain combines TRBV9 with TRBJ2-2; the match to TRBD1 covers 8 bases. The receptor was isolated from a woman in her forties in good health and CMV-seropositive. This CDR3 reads CASSFRTGLGAGELFF. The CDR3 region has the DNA TGTGCCAGCAGCTTCCGGACAGGGCTGGGCGCCGGGGAGCTGTTTTTT. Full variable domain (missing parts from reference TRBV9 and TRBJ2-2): DSGVTQTPKHLITATGQRVTLRCSPRSGDLSVYWYQQSLDQGLQFLIQYYNGEERAKGNILERFSAQQFPDLHSELNLSSLELGDSALYFCASSFRTGLGAGELFFGEGSRLTVL.